This T cell receptor (beta chain) was sequenced during a study of shared clonotypes between healthy human individuals. Study summary: Plates per donor: three CD4 naive, three CD4 memory, two CD8 naive, one CD8 memory.

Losses at the gene ends were 3 bases for V and 8 bases for J; bases not matched to a gene: 2. Germline CDR1 reads SGHAT; CDR2 reads FQNNGV. The CDR3 loop spans 12 amino acids. Study-level results: Memory subsets generally showed smaller estimated richness than naive subsets did. Apart from blood, nothing was sampled; tissue repertoires likely differ. Measured sharing among donors was expected to vary with sequencing depth.

Clones were sequenced by immunoSEQ multiplex PCR, and TCRdb holds only the in-frame ones, with some missing. Among under 2.5 million clones listed, 85% to 95% were seen once. Of note for this clone: As yet, its antigen is unknown.

The chain links TRBV11-2 to TRBJ1-1, with TRBD1 matching over 8 bases. Sequenced material: naive CD4+ T cells from PBMCs. Subset here: CD45RA+ positively selected. This sequence originates from a man between 18 and 29 years old in good health. Some clones in this sample may be carry-over from other donors' samples. The DNA for the CDR3 is TGTGCCAGCAGCTTGGACAGGGTGGAAGCTTTCTTT. Translated, it gives CASSLDRVEAFF.